The next 13 T cell receptor beta chains were all read from a single sample in a study of T cells in Graves' hyperthyroidism and ophthalmopathy. Amplification yielded TCR beta CDR3 regions, with RNA transcripts as the source. The TCR CDR3 was amplified in a first-round RT-PCR using the HTBI primer set. TCRdb fed the multiplex PCR reads into MiXCR, producing one record per CDR3 protein. The table shows about 480,000 distinct CDR3 sequences, with approximately 15% occurring only once. Source material: blood. The receptors were sampled from a woman younger than 35 with Graves' hyperthyroidism.

The table lists this clonotype with a few counts. The chain carries TRBV20-1 and TRBJ2-1, with 8 nucleotides matching TRBD2. V was clipped by 5 bases and J by 0 bases; unmatched bases: 9. The CDR3 runs 16 residues. Germline lookup yields CDR1 DFQATT and CDR2 SNEGSKA (reference sequence). Here the CDR3 reads CSARRAGTSSYNEQFF. In nucleotides, the CDR3 is TGCAGTGCTCGCCGGGCCGGGACTAGCTCCTACAATGAGCAGTTCTTC.

The chain combines TRBV4-1 with TRBJ2-2, with D maybe TRBD2 (6 bases). The germline V gene encodes CDR1 MGHRA and CDR2 YSYEKL. The V end was cut by 6 bases, the J end by 0 bases, with 17 bases between. The CDR3 is 17 amino acids. In nucleotides, the CDR3 is TGCGCCAGCAGGCCCGTCTTTAGCGGTGCGAACACCGGGGAGCTGTTTTTT. Its protein is CASRPVFSGANTGELFF.

A note on this clonotype: This may be a read error, as it is one base from a much larger clone. In DNA form, the CDR3 reads TGTGCCAGCAGTTTCCGCACCGGGATAGGGGTGGACTACGAGCAGTACTTC. It codes for CASSFRTGIGVDYEQYF. The J gene is TRBJ2-7, the V gene TRBV12-3 or TRBV12-4; D tentatively fits TRBD1 or TRBD2 (5 bases each). Trimming pared 3 bases from V and 3 bases from J, leaving 21 bases between. This CDR3 comprises 17 residues.

This clonotype was recorded at least ten times. The CDR3 DNA reads TGCGCCAGCAGCCCCCACCCGGACAGGGGCGAGCAGTACTTC. Translating it yields CASSPHPDRGEQYF. V usage is TRBV5-1 and J usage is TRBJ2-7; 9 nucleotides line up with TRBD1. The CDR3 runs 14 residues. Germline-derived CDR1 and CDR2 are SGHRS and YFSETQ. V gave up 4 bases and J gave up 6 bases; unmatched junction bases: 8.

In its sample, this clonotype was seen many times. The chain uses TRBV7-2 and TRBJ2-2; TRBD2 aligns across 9 bases. V was pared by 5 bases and J by 4 bases, with 11 bases of the junction left unmatched. Per germline, CDR1 SGHTA and CDR2 FQGNSA. The CDR3 extends over 17 amino acids. The CDR3 DNA reads TGTGCCAGCAGCCCCCGGGCCCTAGCGGGACTCACCGGGGAGCTGTTTTTT. It yields the protein CASSPRALAGLTGELFF.

Turning to this clonotype: With a much larger clone just one base away, this may be a read error. The genes are TRBV19 and TRBJ2-1; D is possibly TRBD1 or TRBD2 (5 bases each). This CDR3 is 14 amino acids long. Germline lookup yields CDR1 LNHDA and CDR2 SQIVND (reference sequence). V was pared by 5 bases and J by 6 bases, with 14 bases between. CDR3 loop: CASSLLLGTNEQFF. Written as DNA, the CDR3 is TGTGCCAGTAGTCTATTGTTGGGGACCAATGAGCAGTTCTTC.

V and J are TRBV4-1 and TRBJ2-7; D is possibly TRBD2 (5 bases). Germline assignment: CDR1 MGHRA and CDR2 YSYEKL. The CDR3 length is 14 residues. Trimming left V 6 bases short and J 3 bases short, with 15 bases between. CDR3 in amino acids: CASRVEVWGYEQYF. Here the CDR3 DNA reads TGCGCCAGCAGAGTGGAGGTGTGGGGCTACGAGCAGTACTTC.

This clonotype turned up a few times. Possible read error: a much larger clone is one base away. V gene TRBV2 combines with J gene TRBJ1-2, with a possible D match to TRBD1 (5 bases). Germline V gives CDR1 SNHLY, CDR2 FYNNEI. The CDR3 is 11 amino acids. V was clipped by 8 bases and J by 6 bases, with 10 bases between them. CDR3: CASGWGNGYTF. CDR3 coding DNA: TGTGCCAGCGGATGGGGGAATGGCTACACCTTC.

This clonotype was recorded many times. The chain couples TRBV20-1 to TRBJ2-3, with TRBD2 matching 10 bases. The V and J ends lost 7 bases and 2 bases, in that order; junction bases with no gene match: 6. The germline V gene encodes CDR1 DFQATT and CDR2 SNEGSKA (reference sequence). The length of the CDR3 is 14 residues. The CDR3 DNA is TGCAGTGAAAAACTAGCGGGGCTCACAGATACGCAGTATTTT. Translating gives CSEKLAGLTDTQYF.

This clonotype showed up just a few times. The CDR3 DNA reads TGTGCCAGCAGCGCCCCGAGGAGCTCCTATAATTCACCCCTCCACTTT. It is translated as CASSAPRSSYNSPLHF. J is TRBJ1-6 and V is TRBV13, with unresolved D. V was shortened by 5 bases and J by 0 bases, with 11 bases between the two germline ends. The CDR3 runs to 16 residues. Germline loops: CDR1 PRHDT, CDR2 FYEKMQ (reference sequence). Full variable domain (rest looked up from reference TRBV13 and TRBJ1-6): AAGVIQSPRHLIKEKRETATLKCYPIPRHDTVYWYQQGPGQDPQFLISFYEKMQSDKGSIPDRFSAQQFSDYHSELNMSSLELGDSALYFCASSAPRSSYNSPLHFGNGTRLTVT.

This clonotype was seen at least ten times. The chain is built from TRBV10-3 and TRBJ1-1; TRBD1 matches at 10 bases. This CDR3 is 14 amino acids long. From germline, CDR1 is ENHRY and CDR2 SYGVKD. J gave up 2 bases and V 7 bases, and 4 bases lay outside the gene matches. The CDR3 DNA reads as TGTGCCATCAAAAGGGACAGGGGTAACACTGAAGCTTTCTTT. It codes for CAIKRDRGNTEAFF.

Many counts were recorded for this clonotype. The genes are TRBV7-2 and TRBJ2-1, with 9 bases fitting TRBD2. The J segment lost 5 bases and the V segment lost 2 bases, leaving 4 bases of the junction unmatched. The V gene's germline CDR1 is SGHTA and CDR2 FQGNSA. The CDR3 length is 15 residues. CDR3 sequence (DNA): TGTGCCAGCAGCTTAATGACTAGCGGTCACAATGAGCAGTTCTTC. This sequence encodes CASSLMTSGHNEQFF.

This clonotype was observed a handful of times. The chain links TRBV10-3 to TRBJ2-6; TRBD1 aligns across 7 bases. CDR3 length: 17 residues. V was clipped by 0 bases and J by 0 bases; unmatched bases: 2. Germline CDR1 is ENHRY and CDR2 is SYGVKD. CDR3 sequence: CAISESGQLSGANVLTF. The CDR3 DNA is TGTGCCATCAGTGAGTCGGGACAGCTCTCTGGGGCCAACGTCCTGACTTTC.